The T cell receptor (beta chain) described here comes from a study of blood T cell repertoires in COVID-19. Overall study context: Some COVID-19 samples were acute and others convalescent; all came from the United States, Italy and Spain. T cells, B-cell-depleted T cells, or PBMCs supplied cDNA or gDNA.

This clone was seen just once. The assay was immunoSEQ multiplex PCR, and TCRdb's table has in-frame clones only and misses some. Of about 140,000 clones detected, under 85% appear once; the ten largest clones hold roughly 1.5%. The sequence was obtained from a human donor in a cohort sampled during active COVID-19. Sequenced material: peripheral blood.

CDR3 region: CASSQDLKASGRGGDTQYF. For the CDR3, the DNA is TGTGCCAGCAGCCAAGATTTAAAGGCTAGCGGGAGAGGGGGAGATACGCAGTATTTT. The chain employs TRBV4-2 and TRBJ2-3; 10 bases match TRBD2. Germline assignment: CDR1 LGHNA and CDR2 YNFKEQ. Trimming cost V 0 bases and J 5 bases; bases outside gene matches: 14. The CDR3 sequence is 19 residues long.